Below are 11 T cell receptor beta chains sequenced from a single sample in a study of shared clonotypes between healthy human individuals. Produced via immunoSEQ multiplex PCR; TCRdb's table is partial and in-frame only. The sample holds some 1,900,000 clones, about 95% seen once. Naive CD8 cells comprised CD45RO-negative, CCR7-positively selected cells, excluding terminally differentiated effector memory CD45RA+ cells. Sequencing was done on a sample of naive CD8+ T cells sorted from blood. The receptor set was obtained from a man younger than 30 in good health.

The chain has TRBV14 and TRBJ2-7; 11 nucleotides match TRBD2. This CDR3 has 14 residues. Per the germline V gene, CDR1 is SGHDN and CDR2 is FVKESK. The V segment lost 9 bases and the J segment 0 bases; nucleotides outside the gene matches: 4. The CDR3 DNA sequence: TGTGCCAGTTCGGGACTAGCGGACTCCTACGAGCAGTACTTC. Its translation: CASSGLADSYEQYF.

On this clone itself: Different DNA sequences within this sample yield the same CDR3. The chain uses TRBV10-1 and TRBJ2-7, with 10 bases that match TRBD2. Germline V gives CDR1 WNHNN, CDR2 SYGVQD (reference sequence). This CDR3 has 13 amino acids. Trimming at V came to 2 bases and at J to 5 bases, leaving 0 bases not matched to a gene. In DNA, the CDR3 is TGCGCCAGCAGTGAGCTAGCGGGAGACGAGCAGTACTTC. It translates to CASSELAGDEQYF.

The J gene is TRBJ2-1, the V gene TRBV2; D may be TRBD1 or TRBD2 (5 bases each). Germline V gene sequence: CDR1 SNHLY, CDR2 FYNNEI. Trimming cost V 3 bases and J 8 bases, with 14 bases left between them. There are 14 residues in the CDR3. The chain's CDR3 is CASSDTERGYEQFF. The CDR3 bases are TGTGCCAGCAGTGATACGGAGAGGGGCTATGAGCAGTTCTTC.

The chain has TRBV4-3 and TRBJ2-7, with 8 bases identical to TRBD2. Trimming removed 1 base from V and 5 bases from J; junction bases left unmatched: 7. Germline assignment: CDR1 LGHNA and CDR2 YSLEER. CDR3 size: 15 residues. The CDR3 loop reads CASSQALEAGDEQYF. CDR3 DNA sequence: TGCGCCAGCAGCCAAGCCTTGGAAGCGGGAGACGAGCAGTACTTC.

The chain's CDR3 is CASSGSGRGGGDEQFF. CDR3 bases: TGCGCCAGCAGTGGTTCCGGAAGGGGTGGTGGCGATGAGCAGTTCTTC. The V gene is TRBV10-2, the J gene TRBJ2-1, with D maybe TRBD1 (5 bases). Germline-derived CDR1 and CDR2 are WSHSY and SAAADI. The ends were cut back, 4 bases at V and 8 bases at J, with 21 bases in the middle. The CDR3 has 16 amino acids.

The chain carries TRBV19 and TRBJ2-7, with D perhaps matching TRBD2 (5 bases). The CDR3 is 15 residues long. Trimming took 6 bases from V and 3 from J, leaving 18 bases between them. Germline loops: CDR1 LNHDA, CDR2 SQIVND (reference sequence). CDR3 sequence reads: CASSPVGAPVYEQYF. The CDR3 DNA reads as TGTGCCAGTAGCCCCGTGGGAGCCCCGGTCTACGAGCAGTACTTC.

The chain combines TRBV9 with TRBJ2-5; 7 nucleotides line up with TRBD2. V shed 0 bases and J 1 base; nucleotides not matched to a gene: 3. This CDR3 has 15 amino acids. The germline V gene encodes CDR1 SGDLS and CDR2 YYNGEE. CDR3 in amino acids: CASSVATGGQETQYF. CDR3 DNA sequence: TGTGCCAGCAGCGTAGCTACGGGGGGCCAAGAGACCCAGTACTTC.

This chain joins TRBV7-9 and TRBJ2-5; TRBD1 matches 7 bases. This CDR3 has 15 residues. Germline CDR1 reads SEHNR; CDR2 reads FQNEAQ (reference sequence). V lost 1 base and J lost 4; bases outside the gene matches: 6. For the CDR3, the DNA is TGTGCCAGCAGCTTAGTTTCTTACAGGGGAGAGACCCAGTACTTC. It specifies CASSLVSYRGETQYF.

This clone turned up a few times. This sample also contains other DNA sequences that code for the same CDR3. This chain uses TRBV30 with TRBJ1-1, with TRBD1 as a possible D gene (5 bases). CDR1 is GTSNPN and CDR2 is SVGIG in the germline V gene (reference sequence). Trimming stripped 5 bases from V and 1 base from J, with 8 bases between. The CDR3 runs to 12 residues. The CDR3 loop is CAWGTGNTEAFF. The DNA of the CDR3 is TGTGCCTGGGGGACGGGGAACACTGAAGCTTTCTTT. Full variable domain (outside the CDR3, taken from reference TRBV30 and TRBJ1-1): SQTIHQWPATLVQPVGSPLSLECTVEGTSNPNLYWYRQAAGRGLQLLFYSVGIGQISSEVPQNLSASRPQDRQFILSSKKLLLSDSGFYLCAWGTGNTEAFFGQGTRLTVV.

This chain connects TRBV11-2 to TRBJ2-7, with D tentatively TRBD2 (5 bases). Trimming pared 5 bases from V and 2 bases from J, leaving 16 bases between. The CDR3 spans 15 residues. In germline, CDR1 is SGHAT, CDR2 FQNNGV. The CDR3 nucleotides read TGTGCCAGCAGCCCTTGGCGGGCCGAAACCTACGAGCAGTACTTC. Translated: CASSPWRAETYEQYF. The full variable domain, with the rest looked up from reference TRBV11-2 and TRBJ2-7, is EAGVAQSPRYKIIEKRQSVAFWCNPISGHATLYWYQQILGQGPKLLIQFQNNGVVDDSQLPKDRFSAERLKGVDSTLKIQPAKLEDSAVYLCASSPWRAETYEQYFGPGTRLTVT.

This chain links TRBV9 with TRBJ1-3; D not certain. The germline CDR1 and CDR2 sequences are SGDLS and YYNGEE. This CDR3 contains 13 residues. V lost 0 bases and J 7 bases, leaving 8 bases between the germline ends. The CDR3 sequence: CASSVEGANTIYF. For the CDR3, the DNA is TGTGCCAGCAGCGTAGAAGGAGCCAACACCATATATTTT.